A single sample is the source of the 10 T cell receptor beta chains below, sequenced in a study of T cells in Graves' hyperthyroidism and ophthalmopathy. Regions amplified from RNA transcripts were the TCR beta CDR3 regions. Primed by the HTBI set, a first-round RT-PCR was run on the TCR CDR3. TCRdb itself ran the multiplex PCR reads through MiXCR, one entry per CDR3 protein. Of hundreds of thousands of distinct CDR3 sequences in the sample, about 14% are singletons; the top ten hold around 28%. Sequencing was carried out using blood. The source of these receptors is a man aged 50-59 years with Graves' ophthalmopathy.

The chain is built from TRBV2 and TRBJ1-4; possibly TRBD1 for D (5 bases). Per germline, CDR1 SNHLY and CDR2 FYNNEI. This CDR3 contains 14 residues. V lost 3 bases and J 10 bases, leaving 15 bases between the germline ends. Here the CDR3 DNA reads TGTGCCAGCAGTGACTTGGACCTAAGGGGAAAACTGTTTTTT. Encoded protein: CASSDLDLRGKLFF. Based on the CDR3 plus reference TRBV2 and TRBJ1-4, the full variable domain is EPEVTQTPSHQVTQMGQEVILRCVPISNHLYFYWYRQILGQKVEFLVSFYNNEISEKSEIFDDQFSVERPDGSNFTLKIRSTKLEDSAMYFCASSDLDLRGKLFFGSGTQLSVL.

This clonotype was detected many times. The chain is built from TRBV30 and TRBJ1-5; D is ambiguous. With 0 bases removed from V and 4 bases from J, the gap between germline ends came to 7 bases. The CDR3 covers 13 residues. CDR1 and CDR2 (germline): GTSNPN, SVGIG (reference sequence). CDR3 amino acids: CAWSVVANQPQHF. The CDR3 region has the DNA TGTGCCTGGAGTGTGGTCGCTAATCAGCCCCAGCATTTT.

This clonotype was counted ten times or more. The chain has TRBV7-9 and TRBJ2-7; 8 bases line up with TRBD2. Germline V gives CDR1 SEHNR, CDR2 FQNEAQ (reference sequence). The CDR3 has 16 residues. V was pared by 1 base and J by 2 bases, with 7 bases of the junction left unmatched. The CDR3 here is CASSLGHSGATYEQYF. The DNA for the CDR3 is TGTGCCAGCAGCTTAGGCCATAGCGGGGCTACCTACGAGCAGTACTTC.

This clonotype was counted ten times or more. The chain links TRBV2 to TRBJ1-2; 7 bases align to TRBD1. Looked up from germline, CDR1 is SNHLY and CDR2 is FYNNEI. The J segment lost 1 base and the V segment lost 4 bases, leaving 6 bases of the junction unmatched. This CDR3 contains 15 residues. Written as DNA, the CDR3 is TGTGCCAGCAGTGCAGGGGGTGGGGGTAACTATGGCTACACCTTC. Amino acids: CASSAGGGGNYGYTF.

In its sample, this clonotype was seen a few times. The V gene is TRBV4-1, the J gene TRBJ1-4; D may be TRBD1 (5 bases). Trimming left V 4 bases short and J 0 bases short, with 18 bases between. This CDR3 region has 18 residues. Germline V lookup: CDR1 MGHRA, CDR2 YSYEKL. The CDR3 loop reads CASSPRNRQTSTNEKLFF. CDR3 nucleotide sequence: TGCGCCAGCAGCCCACGAAATAGACAGACTTCAACTAATGAAAAACTGTTTTTT.

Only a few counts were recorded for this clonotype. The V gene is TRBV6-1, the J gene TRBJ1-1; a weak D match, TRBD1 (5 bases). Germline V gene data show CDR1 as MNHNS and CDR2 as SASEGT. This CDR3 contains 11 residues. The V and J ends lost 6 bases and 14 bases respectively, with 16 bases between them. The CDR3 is CASREGSSRFF. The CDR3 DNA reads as TGTGCCAGCAGGGAGGGGAGCTCACGCTTCTTT.

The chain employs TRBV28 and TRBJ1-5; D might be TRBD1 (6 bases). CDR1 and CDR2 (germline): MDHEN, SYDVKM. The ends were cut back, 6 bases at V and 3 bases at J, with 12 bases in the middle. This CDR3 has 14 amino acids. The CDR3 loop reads CASRPGTPNQPQHF. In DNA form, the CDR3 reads TGTGCCAGCAGACCCGGGACACCCAATCAGCCCCAGCATTTT.

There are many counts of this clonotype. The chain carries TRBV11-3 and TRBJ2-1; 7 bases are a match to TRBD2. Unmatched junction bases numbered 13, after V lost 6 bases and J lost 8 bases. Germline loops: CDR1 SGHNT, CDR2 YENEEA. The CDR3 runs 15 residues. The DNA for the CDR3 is TGTGCCAGCAGGGGGAACCGCGGGAGTTTGGATGAGCAGTTCTTC. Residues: CASRGNRGSLDEQFF.

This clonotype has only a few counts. The CDR3, as DNA: TGTGCCAGCAGGGCCCCGGGACTAGGGGACTACGAGCAGTACTTC. It translates to CASRAPGLGDYEQYF. This rearrangement joins TRBV11-3 to TRBJ2-7; TRBD2 matches 8 bases. V lost 6 bases, J lost 3 bases, and 10 bases stayed unmatched. CDR1 is SGHNT and CDR2 is YENEEA in the germline V gene. This CDR3 comprises 15 residues.

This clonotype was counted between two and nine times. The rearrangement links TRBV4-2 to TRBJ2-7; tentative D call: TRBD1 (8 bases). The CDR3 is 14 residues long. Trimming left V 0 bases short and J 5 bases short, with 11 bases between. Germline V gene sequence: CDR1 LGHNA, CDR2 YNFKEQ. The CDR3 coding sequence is TGTGCCAGCAGCCAAGAAACAGGGGGGGACGAGCAGTACTTC. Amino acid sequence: CASSQETGGDEQYF.